The 16 T cell receptor beta chains given below trace back to one sample, sequenced in a study of blood T cell repertoires in COVID-19. Profiled with immunoSEQ multiplex PCR; TCRdb holds only in-frame clones, not every one. The repertoire consists of about 210,000 clones, with roughly 79% occurring once and the leading ten covering 8% to 9.5%. The sequencing sample was made of PBMCs or T cells enriched from blood (not recorded which). These receptors came from a woman aged 45-65 years with acute COVID-19.

The chain combines TRBV10-2 with TRBJ2-1; 13 bases are a match to TRBD2. This CDR3 region has 16 residues. Germline V gene sequence: CDR1 WSHSY, CDR2 SAAADI. With V trimmed by 6 bases and J by 4 bases, 6 bases remained unmatched. The CDR3 DNA sequence: TGCGCCAGCAGAGGGACTAGCGGGACGACTTACAATGAGCAGTTCTTC. Translating it yields CASRGTSGTTYNEQFF.

The rearrangement links TRBV11-2 to TRBJ2-1; TRBD2 might be the D (5 bases). This CDR3 is 14 amino acids long. Per germline, CDR1 SGHAT and CDR2 FQNNGV. Trimming removed 1 base at V and 9 bases at J, with 13 bases between. The CDR3 DNA reads TGTGCCAGCAGCTTAGGCCCGGCCGCGGGTGAGCAGTTCTTC. This codes for CASSLGPAAGEQFF.

This clone was counted only a few times. The chain carries TRBV7-4 and TRBJ1-5; the D is unclear. The CDR3 covers 17 residues. Trimming pared 0 bases from V and 0 bases from J, leaving 12 bases between. From germline, CDR1 is SGHVT and CDR2 SQSDAQ. The CDR3 nucleotides are TGTGCCAGCAGCTTAGCGCGCGGAGGAAATAGCAATCAGCCCCAGCATTTT. This codes for CASSLARGGNSNQPQHF.

The chain recombines TRBV6-5 with TRBJ2-5, with 9 bases aligning to TRBD1. The CDR3 sequence is 15 residues long. Germline V CDR1 and CDR2: MNHEY, SVGAGI. After removal of 4 bases from V and 5 bases from J, the junction contained 8 bases not matched to a gene. CDR3 coding DNA: TGTGCCAGCAGTTCGACAGGGGGAAGAGGGGAGACCCAGTACTTC. Its translation: CASSSTGGRGETQYF.

The chain uses TRBV19 and TRBJ1-1; possible D gene TRBD1, 5 bases. CDR1 and CDR2 from the germline V gene are LNHDA and SQIVND (reference sequence). The CDR3 is 12 residues long. V lost 7 bases and J lost 5, with 11 bases in between. The CDR3 DNA reads as TGTGCCAGTACCCGGGGGTGGACTGAAGCTTTCTTT. This translates into CASTRGWTEAFF. Filled out from reference TRBV19 and TRBJ1-1, the complete variable domain reads DGGITQSPKYLFRKEGQNVTLSCEQNLNHDAMYWYRQDPGQGLRLIYYSQIVNDFQKGDIAEGYSVSREKKESFPLTVTSAQKNPTAFYLCASTRGWTEAFFGQGTRLTVV.

This clone was counted once. The chain joins TRBV19 to TRBJ2-5; a weak D match, TRBD2 (6 bases). This CDR3 spans 17 amino acids. CDR1 LNHDA and CDR2 SQIVND come from the germline V gene (reference sequence). The V gene lost 5 bases and the J gene lost 0 bases, with 19 bases spanning the gap. The CDR3: CASSPGTATKHQETQYF. In DNA form, the CDR3 reads TGTGCCAGTAGTCCAGGGACTGCCACCAAACACCAAGAGACCCAGTACTTC.

This clone has more than one count but fewer than ten. The V and J genes are TRBV21-1 and TRBJ2-7; TRBD1 is taken as the D call from the table, unchecked against the DNA. TRBV21-1 counts as a pseudogene. The CDR3 runs to 20 residues. The CDR3 sequence is CASSKAWTGQGADKFYEQYF. Here the CDR3 DNA reads TGTGCCAGCAGCAAAGCCTGGACGGGACAGGGTGCGGACAAGTTCTACGAGCAGTACTTC.

The V gene is TRBV7-9, the J gene TRBJ2-2; 7 nucleotides match TRBD1. The CDR3 contains 14 residues. Germline V lookup: CDR1 SEHNR, CDR2 FQNEAQ (reference sequence). J lost 6 bases, V lost 6 bases, and 7 bases had no gene match. The CDR3 is CASRTTGEAGELFF. DNA of the CDR3: TGTGCCAGCAGGACCACAGGGGAAGCCGGGGAGCTGTTTTTT.

This chain connects TRBV14 to TRBJ2-5, with 10 bases that match TRBD2. Germline values: CDR1 SGHDN, CDR2 FVKESK. CDR3 size: 18 residues. With 3 bases clipped from V and 5 bases from J, the junction kept 15 bases outside the gene matches. The CDR3 DNA follows: TGTGCCAGCAGCCAGGCTTATTCTAGCGGGAGATCCGGCGAGACCCAGTACTTC. This codes for CASSQAYSSGRSGETQYF.

The genes are TRBV24-1 and TRBJ1-2; D uncertain. The V and J ends lost 5 bases and 11 bases respectively, with 17 bases between them. Germline V CDR1 and CDR2: KGHDR, SFDVKD. The CDR3 is made up of 13 amino acids. DNA of the CDR3: TGTGCCACCAGTGCCCGACCCGGGATTGGTTACACCTTC. Amino acids: CATSARPGIGYTF.

The chain employs TRBV7-8 and TRBJ2-3; D is ambiguous. The V end was cut by 3 bases, the J end by 0 bases, with 10 bases between. CDR1 and CDR2 from the germline V gene are SGHVS and FQNEAQ. The CDR3 has 15 amino acids. The CDR3 sequence: CASSFISTSTDTQYF. CDR3 bases: TGTGCCAGCAGCTTTATATCAACTAGCACAGATACGCAGTATTTT.

The chain couples TRBV7-9 to TRBJ1-2, with D possibly being TRBD1 (5 bases). The V end lost 5 bases, the J end lost 7 bases, and 17 bases lay between the germline ends. The germline V gene encodes CDR1 SEHNR and CDR2 FQNEAQ (reference sequence). The CDR3 is 14 residues long. CDR3 in amino acids: CASSPPWGGSGYTF. DNA for the CDR3: TGTGCCAGCAGCCCACCCTGGGGGGGGTCTGGCTACACCTTC.

The chain uses TRBV7-2 and TRBJ2-5; D gene uncertain. Trimming took off 5 bases at V and 10 bases at J, with 14 bases between the two ends. The V gene's germline CDR1 is SGHTA and CDR2 FQGNSA. This CDR3 has 12 amino acids. CDR3 protein: CASSQRTGDQYF. CDR3 coding DNA: TGTGCCAGCAGCCAACGCACCGGTGACCAGTACTTC.

This chain uses TRBV28 with TRBJ1-6; D gene unclear. Germline V CDR1 and CDR2: MDHEN, SYDVKM. This CDR3 contains 14 residues. The V gene lost 6 bases and the J gene lost 6 bases, with 12 bases spanning the gap. The CDR3 DNA sequence: TGTGCCAGCAGGAAGGAGCGAGCTAATTCACCCCTCCACTTT. Its translation is CASRKERANSPLHF.

The rearrangement uses TRBV25-1 and TRBJ1-1; no definite D call. The CDR3 consists of 14 residues. The ends were cut back, 2 bases at V and 6 bases at J, with 13 bases in the middle. Germline loops: CDR1 MGHDK, CDR2 SYGVNS. CDR3 residues: CASSERRGNAEAFF. The CDR3 DNA reads as TGTGCCAGCAGTGAACGTAGAGGAAACGCTGAAGCTTTCTTT.

This sequence joins TRBV3-1 (or the pseudogene TRBV3-2) and TRBJ1-3; D not certain. Germline V gene sequence: CDR1 LGHDT, CDR2 YNNKEL (reference sequence). The CDR3 has 15 amino acids. The germline V and J ends were trimmed by 5 bases and 0 bases, with 11 bases remaining between them. The CDR3 here is CASSFGRGSGNTIYF. The CDR3, as DNA: TGTGCCAGCAGCTTTGGACGGGGCTCTGGAAACACCATATATTTT.